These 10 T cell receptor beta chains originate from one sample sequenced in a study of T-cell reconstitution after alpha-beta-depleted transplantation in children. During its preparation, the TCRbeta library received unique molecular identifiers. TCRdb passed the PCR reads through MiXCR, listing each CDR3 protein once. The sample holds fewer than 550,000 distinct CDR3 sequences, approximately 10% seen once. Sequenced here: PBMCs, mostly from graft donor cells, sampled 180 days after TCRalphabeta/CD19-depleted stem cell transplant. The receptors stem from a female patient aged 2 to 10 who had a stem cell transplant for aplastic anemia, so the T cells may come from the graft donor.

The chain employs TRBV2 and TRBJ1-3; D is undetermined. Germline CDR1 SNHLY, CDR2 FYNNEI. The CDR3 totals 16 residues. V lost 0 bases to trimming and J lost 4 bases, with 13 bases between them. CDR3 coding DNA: TGTGCCAGCAGTGAAGCTAGGGTACTCTCCGGAAACACCATATATTTT. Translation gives CASSEARVLSGNTIYF.

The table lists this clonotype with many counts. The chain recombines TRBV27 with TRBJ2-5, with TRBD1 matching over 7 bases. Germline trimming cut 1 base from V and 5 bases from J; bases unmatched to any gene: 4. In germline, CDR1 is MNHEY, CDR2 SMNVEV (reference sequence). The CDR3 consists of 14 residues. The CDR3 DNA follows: TGTGCCAGCAGTTTATGGGACAGCATGGAGACCCAGTACTTC. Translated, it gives CASSLWDSMETQYF.

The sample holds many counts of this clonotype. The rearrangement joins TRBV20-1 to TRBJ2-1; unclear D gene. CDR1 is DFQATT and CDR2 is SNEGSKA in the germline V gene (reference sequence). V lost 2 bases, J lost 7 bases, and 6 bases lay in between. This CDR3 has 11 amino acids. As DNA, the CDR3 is TGCAGTGCTAGAAAAGCGAATGAGCAGTTCTTC. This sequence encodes CSARKANEQFF.

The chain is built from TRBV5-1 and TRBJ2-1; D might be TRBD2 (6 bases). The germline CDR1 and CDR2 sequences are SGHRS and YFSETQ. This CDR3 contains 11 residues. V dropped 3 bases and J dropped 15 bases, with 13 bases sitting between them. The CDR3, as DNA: TGCGCCAGCAGCTCTAGCGAGGTGTCGTTCTTC. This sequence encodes CASSSSEVSFF.

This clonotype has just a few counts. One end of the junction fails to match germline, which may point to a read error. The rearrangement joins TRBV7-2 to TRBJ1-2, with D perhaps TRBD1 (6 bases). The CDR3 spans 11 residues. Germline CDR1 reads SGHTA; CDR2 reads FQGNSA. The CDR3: CAFRAPQGFTF. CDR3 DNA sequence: TGTGCCTTCAGGGCTCCACAGGGCTTCACCTTC.

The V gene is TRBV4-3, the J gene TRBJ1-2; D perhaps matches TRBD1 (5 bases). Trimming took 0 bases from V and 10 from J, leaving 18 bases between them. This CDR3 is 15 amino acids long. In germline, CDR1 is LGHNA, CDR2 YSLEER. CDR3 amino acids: CASSQDKRTGAYYTF. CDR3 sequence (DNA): TGCGCCAGCAGCCAAGATAAGAGAACAGGCGCTTACTACACCTTC.

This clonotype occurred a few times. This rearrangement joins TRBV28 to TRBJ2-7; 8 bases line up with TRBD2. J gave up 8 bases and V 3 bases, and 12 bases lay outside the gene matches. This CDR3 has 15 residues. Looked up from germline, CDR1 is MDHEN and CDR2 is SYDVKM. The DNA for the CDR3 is TGTGCCAGCAGTTTGTCGGGAGGGCTAGCTGCCAAGCAGTACTTC. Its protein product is CASSLSGGLAAKQYF.

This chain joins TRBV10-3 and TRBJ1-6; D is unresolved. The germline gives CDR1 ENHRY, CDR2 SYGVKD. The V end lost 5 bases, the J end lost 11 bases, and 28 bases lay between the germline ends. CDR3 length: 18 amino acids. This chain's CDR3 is CAISFEVPFAVDEPPLHF. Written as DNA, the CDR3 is TGTGCCATCAGTTTTGAGGTTCCATTTGCGGTGGATGAGCCACCCCTCCACTTT.

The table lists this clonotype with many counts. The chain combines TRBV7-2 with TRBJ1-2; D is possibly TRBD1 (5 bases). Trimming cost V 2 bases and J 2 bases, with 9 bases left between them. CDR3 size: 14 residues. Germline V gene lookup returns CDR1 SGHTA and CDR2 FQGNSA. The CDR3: CASSLRGENYGYTF. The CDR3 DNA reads TGTGCCAGCAGCTTAAGAGGGGAAAACTATGGCTACACCTTC.

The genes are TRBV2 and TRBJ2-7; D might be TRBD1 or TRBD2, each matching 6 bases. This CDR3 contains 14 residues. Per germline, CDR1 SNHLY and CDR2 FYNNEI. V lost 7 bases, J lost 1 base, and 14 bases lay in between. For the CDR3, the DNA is TGTGCCAGCAAAGGGGGGACGGGTTCCTACGAGCAGTACGTC. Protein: CASKGGTGSYEQYV.